This entry describes one TCR beta chain. Its binding antigen is unknown. Qualities for individual bases were not recorded, and no much larger clone is one base off. The entry originates in a study of shared clonotypes between healthy human individuals (dated by TCRdb to 2018 to 2021). Study-level background: Three men and a couple of women, aged 18 to 49 years, made up the cohort. Each donor's leukapheresis produced roughly between roughly 0.85 and 9.5 billion PBMCs. Libraries were prepared and TCR repertoires were sequenced by different laboratories using diverse techniques, in order to increase sequencing depth and limit assay-specific biases. Blood TCR repertoires of several healthy adults were deeply sequenced to estimate repertoire size and the extent of clonotype sharing between individuals. For each donor, CD4 naive and CD4 memory were each run on three plates, CD8 naive on two plates, and CD8 memory on one plate. The investigation overall reported the following: Because the study included a small number of donors, the genetic and exposure-history diversity represented was limited. Naive subsets generally had larger estimated clonotype richness than memory subsets. Higher generation probabilities were observed for clonotypes shared by all four sorted-subset donors than for non-shared clonotypes. Pairwise subsampling led to the expectation that sequencing depth would affect the degree of clonotype sharing among donors. Even with the large sequencing depth, rarefaction of the sorted-subset datasets indicated that sequencing was incomplete. Across a handful of donors, 5% to 6% of naive CD4, approximately 3.5% of naive CD8, 2.3% of memory CD4, and approximately 0.42% of memory CD8 clonotypes were shared. Sampling was restricted to blood, and TCR repertoires in tissues likely differ from the TCR repertoires found in blood.

Donors were healthy HIV-negative adults with no recently reported acute infections or vaccinations. Only Caucasian adults living in Nashville, Tennessee, USA were represented among the donors. CD4+ T cells were enriched by magnetic negative selection; naive cells were then positively selected on CD45RA, and the negative fraction formed the memory subset. After blood collection by leukapheresis, PBMCs were isolated using Ficoll-Histopaque density gradient centrifugation and then cryopreserved in the vapor phase of liquid nitrogen. Analytical flow cytometry was used to check the purity and quantity of each magnetically sorted T cell population. Genomic DNA was isolated from each sorted fraction and quantified by UV absorbance on a Nanodrop 2000c. The CDR3 contains 15 residues, cysteine and phenylalanine counted. Of all the DNA, just the CDR3 is kept, 45 bases in frame from base 1. The CDR1 and CDR2 encoded by the germline V gene are SGHTA and FQGNSA. Relative to germline, V is missing 5 bases and J is missing 3 bases, with 9 bases of the junction outside any gene match.

TCR CDR3 regions were amplified from genomic DNA by multiplex PCR using the deep immunoSEQ assay. Genomic DNA extracted from each cell subset was distributed evenly over all wells of several immunoSEQ 96-well plates, and each plate served as one replicate. For sorted subsets, each replicate PCR was loaded with about 0.2 ug genomic DNA, equivalent to 30,000 or so T cell genomes. The purified libraries were quantified using a Qubit 3.0 fluorometer, sized with a Bioanalyzer 2100, and then quantified again using the KAPA Library Quantification kit. Each immunoSEQ 96-well plate was sequenced on its own single-read 150-cycle Illumina NextSeq 550 flow cell. Per the original workflow: Because the immunoSEQ output included only junctional sequences and no quality scores, the filtering could not be the same as the filtering used for full-length reads. Sequences were annotated with PyIR, a Python wrapper for IgBLAST v1.9, using IMGT germline references to assign V/J genes and CDR3. Any read was removed if the V/J assignment was weak (E-value above 1e-6), the CDR3 was missing, or the read contained stop codons, out-of-frame junctions, or ambiguous translated residues. A V3J clonotype was defined by an identical inferred V gene, J gene, and CDR3 amino acid sequence. The percentage overlap between two repertoires was calculated by dividing the number of shared unique clonotypes by the size of the smaller repertoire. Repertoire richness was assessed with RTK rarefaction, the Chao1 estimator, and Recon v2.1 estimates of unobserved clonotypes. For all TCRbeta clonotypes obtained by the gDNA method from a few donors, generation probabilities were computed with OLGA. Entries here come from immuneACCESS through TCRdb and include only in-frame sequences with V and J called. Some clones fail to appear in such tables; in the studies checked, an unresolved V gene covers under half of the shortfall, and the cause of the remainder is unknown. The V and J calls and clone size come from that table; D and trimming were worked out from the DNA. Across this sample there are some 2,400,000 clones, with 90% to 96% seen only once. Of the sample, roughly 0.13% falls within the top ten clones.

The V gene is TRBV7-2 and the J gene is TRBJ2-7, with 8 bases in between that match TRBD2. The sequence derives from a man aged 18 to 29 in good health. Sequenced material: naive CD4+ T cells sorted from blood. Per the publication, the cell subset or site label means: CD45RA+ positively selected. The CDR3: CASSPAGVIIYEQYF. The DNA is TGTGCCAGCAGCCCAGCGGGAGTCATTATCTACGAGCAGTACTTC.